These T cell receptor beta chains were read from a single sample in a study of T cell responses to AZD1222 COVID-19 vaccine. Sequencing used immunoSEQ multiplex PCR; TCRdb keeps in-frame clones, though not all of them. The table has 70,000 or so clones, around 90% seen once. The sample in question was peripheral blood, obtained on day 0 of AZD1222 vaccination. The source of these receptors is an adult in good health. Each CDR3 is given with its conserved first and last residue. The D gene is left open where the match is weak. Size is omitted from some rows. Given values are once, few, many or a class for expanded clones.

d_gene: .; abundance: few; j_gene: TRBJ2-6; v_gene: TRBV29-1; CDR3nt: TGCAGCGCCGAGGGGGTATCTGGGGCCAACGTCCTGACTTTC; CDR3aa: CSAEGVSGANVLTF
d_gene: .; abundance: .; j_gene: TRBJ1-5; v_gene: TRBV19; CDR3nt: TGTGCCAGTAGTACATTGAATCAGCCCCAGCATTTT; CDR3aa: CASSTLNQPQHF
d_gene: .; abundance: .; j_gene: TRBJ1-1; v_gene: TRBV30; CDR3nt: TGTGCCTGGAGAGACATGAACACTGAAGCTTTCTTT; CDR3aa: CAWRDMNTEAFF
d_gene: TRBD1; abundance: .; j_gene: TRBJ1-6; v_gene: TRBV9; CDR3nt: TGTGCCAGCAGCTCAGGACAGGGAAGGTCACCCCTCCACTTT; CDR3aa: CASSSGQGRSPLHF
d_gene: TRBD1; abundance: .; j_gene: TRBJ1-4; v_gene: TRBV27; CDR3nt: TGTGCCAGCAGTTTATCAGGACAGGGTCCCGCAACTAATGAAAAACTGTTTTTT; CDR3aa: CASSLSGQGPATNEKLFF
d_gene: TRBD1; abundance: .; j_gene: TRBJ1-2; v_gene: TRBV6-1; CDR3nt: TGTGCCAGCAGTGGGCTACCGGGACAGGGGGCGCGAGGCTACACCTTC; CDR3aa: CASSGLPGQGARGYTF
d_gene: TRBD1; abundance: .; j_gene: TRBJ1-1; v_gene: TRBV11-2; CDR3nt: TGTGCCAGCAGCTTGCCAGGGGGCACTGAAGCTTTCTTT; CDR3aa: CASSLPGGTEAFF
d_gene: .; abundance: .; j_gene: TRBJ2-3; v_gene: TRBV29-1; CDR3nt: TGCAGCGTTGTAACGTGGAGCACAGATACGCAGTATTTT; CDR3aa: CSVVTWSTDTQYF
d_gene: .; abundance: .; j_gene: TRBJ1-2; v_gene: TRBV15; CDR3nt: TGTGCCACCAGCAGAGCAGGGAACTATGGCTACACCTTC; CDR3aa: CATSRAGNYGYTF
d_gene: .; abundance: .; j_gene: TRBJ2-2; v_gene: TRBV28; CDR3nt: TGTGCCAGCAGTTTGAGCACCGGGGAGCTGTTTTTT; CDR3aa: CASSLSTGELFF
d_gene: TRBD2; abundance: .; j_gene: TRBJ2-1; v_gene: TRBV5-5; CDR3nt: TGTGCCAGCAGCCTCCGACTGGCTAGCGGGGGACTCGGGTCGTACAATGAGCAGTTCTTC; CDR3aa: CASSLRLASGGLGSYNEQFF
d_gene: .; abundance: .; j_gene: TRBJ1-6; v_gene: TRBV7-8; CDR3nt: TGTGCCAGCAGCTTAGTCGGGGGCGCGAATTCACCCCTCCACTTT; CDR3aa: CASSLVGGANSPLHF
d_gene: .; abundance: .; j_gene: TRBJ1-2; v_gene: TRBV7-2; CDR3nt: TGTGCCAGCAGCCCCGGTAGTCTCTCTGATGGCTACACCTTC; CDR3aa: CASSPGSLSDGYTF
d_gene: TRBD1; abundance: few; j_gene: TRBJ1-6; v_gene: TRBV30; CDR3nt: TGTGCCTGGAGTACAGGGGTCAATTCACCCCTCCACTTT; CDR3aa: CAWSTGVNSPLHF
d_gene: .; abundance: .; j_gene: TRBJ1-1; v_gene: TRBV3-1/TRBV3-2; CDR3nt: TGTGCCAGCAGCCAAGGGGGAGCTATGAACACTGAAGCTTTCTTT; CDR3aa: CASSQGGAMNTEAFF
d_gene: .; abundance: .; j_gene: TRBJ2-7; v_gene: TRBV7-3; CDR3nt: TGTGCCAGCAGCTTGCGCCCGTCAGCAGGCGAGCAGTACTTC; CDR3aa: CASSLRPSAGEQYF
d_gene: TRBD1; abundance: once; j_gene: TRBJ1-2; v_gene: TRBV5-4; CDR3nt: TGTGCCAGCAGCTCCGGAGGGACAGGGGCGGATAGCAACTATGGCTACACCTTC; CDR3aa: CASSSGGTGADSNYGYTF